This T cell receptor beta chain was found in a study of blood T cells in healthy people across ages. Per individual sample, total RNA of at least 5 micrograms was extracted. PCR was performed a second time for about 6 to 12 cycles using a sample-barcoded 5' primer and a J-beta primer mix. In TCRdb, the 5' RACE reads were re-called with MiXCR into one record per CDR3 protein. Seen here are roughly 1,500,000 distinct CDR3 sequences, about 32% observed once, and the top ten hold about 10%. In the case of this clonotype: Its specificity is unknown.

There are 16 residues in the CDR3. V was cut by 3 bases and J by 1 base, with 13 bases left in between. The germline V gene encodes CDR1 MNHNS and CDR2 SASEGT. Study-level results: A strong correlation between TCR beta diversity and naive T cell percentage was seen.

This sequence was found in a woman aged 25-40 years in good health. What was sequenced was blood. V gene TRBV6-1 combines with J gene TRBJ2-1; a possible D gene is TRBD2 (5 bases). In DNA form, the CDR3 reads TGTGCCAGCAGTGACTATGAGGGTTCGTCCTACAATGAGCAGTTCTTC. Its translation: CASSDYEGSSYNEQFF.